The clone carrying this T cell receptor beta chain was recorded a few times. The sample belongs to a study of blood T cells in healthy people across ages. Sample-barcoded 5' priming and a J-beta primer mix drove a second PCR of roughly 6 to 12 cycles. A template-switch adaptor with 12 random nucleotides tagged each cDNA molecule. TCRdb fed the 5' RACE reads into MiXCR, producing one record per CDR3 protein. Of about 580,000 distinct CDR3 sequences listed, around 50% are singletons. CDR3 length: 12 amino acids. V lost 4 bases to trimming and J lost 5 bases, with 11 bases between them. CDR1 is SQVTM, CDR2 ANQGSEA, per germline. Drawing of peripheral blood yielded about 10 milliliters from each donor.

The sequenced material came from blood. This chain uses TRBV29-1 with TRBJ2-5, with a weak D call TRBD1 (5 bases). This TCR derives from a man older than 75 in good health. CDR3 sequence (DNA): TGCAGCGTTGTGCAGGGCGGCGAGACCCAGTACTTC. Its protein is CSVVQGGETQYF.